This T cell receptor (beta chain) was captured in a study of T cells in Graves' hyperthyroidism and ophthalmopathy. As to this clonotype: Its antigen is currently unknown.

Amplification of TCR beta CDR3 regions used RNA as the template. The HTBI primer set served for first-round RT-PCR of the TCR CDR3. TCRdb reprocessed the multiplex PCR reads via MiXCR and lists one record per CDR3 protein. The sample yields 690,000 or so distinct CDR3 sequences, about 17% seen once. General study results and limits: Most expanded thyroid clonotypes above 0.001 also appeared in blood.

Researchers barred patients who had uncontrolled infection, other autoimmune disease, pregnancy or lactation. The PBMCs were taken from around 9.1 ml of fresh peripheral blood. Germline CDR1 reads DFQATT; CDR2 reads SNEGSKA (reference sequence). This CDR3 is 14 amino acids long. The junction had 4 bases not matched to a gene; V was cut back by 0 bases and J by 6 bases. The V call is TRBV20-1, the J call TRBJ1-4; 7 bases are shared with TRBD1. This receptor was taken from a woman between 45 and 60 years old with Graves' hyperthyroidism that later progressed to Graves' ophthalmopathy. Material for sequencing was blood. CDR3 sequence reads: CSARDPQGHEKLFF. The CDR3 region has the DNA TGCAGTGCTAGAGATCCACAGGGGCATGAAAAACTGTTTTTT.